This TCR beta chain was captured in a study of neurological immune-mediated disorders. V was clipped by 1 base and J by 5 bases, with 9 bases between them. From germline, CDR1 is SGHTA and CDR2 FQGNSA. The CDR3 covers 13 residues. By 5'RACE with 10-nucleotide random UMIs, the cDNA was made. TCRdb ran MiXCR on the 5' RACE reads and lists one entry per CDR3 protein. The sample consists of tens of thousands of distinct CDR3 sequences, about 13% of them appearing once. This clonotype was counted at least ten times. As to time point: longitudinal time-point 1 (baseline). The receptor's source is a female donor with HTLV-1-associated myelopathy (HAM/TSP). This chain connects TRBV7-2 to TRBJ2-7; no firm D call. Material for sequencing was PBMCs. Written as DNA, the CDR3 is TGTGCCAGCAGCTTAGAGGTCGGGCACGAGCAGTACTTC. Its translation: CASSLEVGHEQYF.